This is a list of T cell receptor beta chains from one sample in a study of control samples from healthy donors and cancer patients. Sequencing used immunoSEQ multiplex PCR; TCRdb keeps in-frame clones, though not all of them. Found here are 100,000 to 150,000 clones, approximately 92% of them singletons; the top ten hold approximately 2%. What was sequenced was blood. These receptors originate from a woman aged 45 to 65 in good health. The CDR3 runs from the conserved cysteine through the conserved F or W. D genes are given only for firm matches. Clone size is given for some rows only: seen once, a few or many times, or a class if the clone is expanded.

length	V	J	size	D	CDR3	DNA
15	TRBV7-9	TRBJ2-3	NA	TRBD2	CASSLNSGATDTQYF	TGTGCCAGCAGCTTAAATAGCGGGGCGACAGATACGCAGTATTTT
10	TRBV5-1	TRBJ2-1	NA	NA	CASISNEQFF	TGCGCCAGCATTAGTAATGAGCAGTTCTTC
15	TRBV3-1/TRBV3-2	TRBJ1-2	NA	TRBD1	CASSQEPGTGQGYTF	TGTGCCAGCAGCCAAGAACCGGGGACAGGGCAGGGCTACACCTTC
18	TRBV11-3	TRBJ2-6	once	NA	CASSLGLQAPSGANVLTF	TGTGCCAGCAGCTTAGGACTTCAGGCGCCCTCTGGGGCCAACGTCCTGACTTTC
14	TRBV28	TRBJ2-5	NA	NA	CASSDPRGKETQYF	TGTGCCAGCAGTGATCCAAGGGGAAAAGAGACCCAGTACTTC
15	TRBV5-1	TRBJ1-2	NA	NA	CASSLEGPGGYGYTF	TGCGCCAGCAGCTTGGAGGGACCGGGGGGTTATGGCTACACCTTC
19	TRBV3-1/TRBV3-2	TRBJ2-3	once	NA	CASSQGPGIRHNSTDTQYF	TGTGCCAGCAGCCAAGGTCCCGGGATTCGGCATAATAGCACAGATACGCAGTATTTT
14	TRBV12-5	TRBJ2-3	NA	NA	CASGTGRFTDTQYF	TGTGCTAGTGGCACTGGCCGGTTTACAGATACGCAGTATTTT
16	TRBV9	TRBJ2-7	NA	TRBD1	CASSVAGQGNLGEQYF	TGTGCCAGCAGCGTCGCGGGACAGGGGAATCTGGGTGAGCAGTACTTC
11	TRBV9	TRBJ1-2	NA	NA	CASSGTVGYTF	TGTGCCAGCAGCGGGACAGTTGGCTACACCTTC
13	TRBV14	TRBJ1-6	NA	NA	CASSPFWNSPLHF	TGTGCCAGCAGCCCCTTCTGGAATTCACCCCTCCACTTT
12	TRBV28	TRBJ2-1	NA	NA	CASSNRGNEQFF	TGTGCCAGCAGCAATCGTGGGAATGAGCAGTTCTTC
13	TRBV12-3/TRBV12-4	TRBJ1-6	NA	NA	CASRRQTASPLHF	TGTGCCAGCAGGCGACAGACAGCTTCACCCCTCCACTTT
16	TRBV28	TRBJ1-1	NA	NA	CASNRGYRARGKEAFF	TGTGCCAGCAATAGGGGATACAGGGCAAGAGGAAAAGAAGCTTTCTTT
11	TRBV20-1	TRBJ1-3	NA	NA	CSASGGNTIYF	TGCAGTGCCTCCGGTGGAAACACCATATATTTT
15	TRBV5-6	TRBJ2-1	NA	TRBD2	CASSRRRGAYNEQFF	TGTGCCAGCAGCAGAAGGCGGGGGGCCTACAATGAGCAGTTCTTC
15	TRBV5-1	TRBJ1-2	NA	NA	CASSYSRGEGYGYTF	TGCGCCAGCAGCTATAGCAGGGGCGAGGGCTATGGCTACACCTTC
13	TRBV3-1/TRBV3-2	TRBJ2-7	NA	NA	CASSQADGHEQYF	TGTGCCAGCAGCCAAGCGGACGGGCACGAGCAGTACTTC
14	TRBV18	TRBJ1-4	once	NA	CASSPMDSNEKLFF	TGTGCCAGCTCACCTATGGACAGCAATGAAAAACTGTTTTTT
13	TRBV6-5	TRBJ2-1	NA	NA	CASSLSRQGGPFF	TGTGCCAGCAGCCTATCCCGACAGGGAGGACCGTTCTTC
13	TRBV10-3	TRBJ1-1	NA	TRBD1	CAIRTGGDTEAFF	TGTGCCATCAGAACAGGGGGGGACACTGAAGCTTTCTTT
16	TRBV15	TRBJ1-1	NA	TRBD1	CATSRGGDRGHTEAFF	TGTGCCACCAGCAGAGGGGGGGACAGGGGGCACACTGAAGCTTTCTTT
18	TRBV7-9	TRBJ2-2	NA	NA	CASSFLPGGGSNTGELFF	TGTGCCAGCAGCTTCCTCCCTGGGGGCGGATCGAACACCGGGGAGCTGTTTTTT
14	TRBV6-5	TRBJ2-3	NA	TRBD1	CASARDSTPDTQYF	TGTGCCAGCGCTCGGGACAGTACCCCAGATACGCAGTATTTT
14	TRBV2	TRBJ2-2	NA	NA	CASRLEPRAGELFF	TGTGCCAGCAGACTAGAGCCCAGGGCCGGGGAGCTGTTTTTT
16	TRBV27	TRBJ2-5	NA	TRBD1	CASSFSGQGGWETQYF	TGTGCCAGCAGTTTTTCGGGACAGGGGGGATGGGAGACCCAGTACTTC
17	TRBV4-2	TRBJ2-5	NA	TRBD2	CASSQGGAGGPVETQYF	TGTGCCAGCAGCCAAGGAGGCGCGGGAGGGCCGGTAGAGACCCAGTACTTC
14	TRBV5-1	TRBJ1-4	once	NA	CASRPVPTNEKLFF	TGCGCCAGCAGACCAGTCCCAACTAATGAAAAACTGTTTTTT
15	TRBV5-1	TRBJ2-1	NA	TRBD1	CASSRGPTGGNEQFF	TGCGCCAGCAGCCGGGGCCCAACAGGGGGCAATGAGCAGTTCTTC
15	TRBV5-1	TRBJ2-7	NA	TRBD2	CASSASGGLSYEQYF	TGCGCCAGCAGCGCCAGCGGGGGACTCTCCTACGAGCAGTACTTC
15	TRBV29-1	TRBJ2-5	NA	NA	CSVVGLFSGQETQYF	TGCAGCGTCGTAGGGCTATTCAGCGGACAAGAGACCCAGTACTTC
12	TRBV6-1	TRBJ1-3	once	NA	CASGGGKNTIYF	TGTGCCAGCGGGGGAGGAAAAAACACCATATATTTT
14	TRBV24-1	TRBJ2-3	NA	TRBD1	CATSDPQGADTQYF	TGTGCCACCAGTGATCCGCAGGGGGCAGATACGCAGTATTTT
14	TRBV6-5	TRBJ2-7	NA	TRBD2	CASSYFGRAYEQYF	TGTGCCAGCAGTTACTTCGGGAGGGCCTACGAGCAGTACTTC
15	TRBV10-3	TRBJ2-1	NA	TRBD2	CAISGSSGTYNEQFF	TGTGCCATCAGTGGATCTAGCGGGACCTACAATGAGCAGTTCTTC
14	TRBV5-4	TRBJ1-1	NA	NA	CASSSGQMGTEAFF	TGTGCCAGCAGCTCTGGACAAATGGGGACTGAAGCTTTCTTT
15	TRBV3-1/TRBV3-2	TRBJ1-6	NA	TRBD1	CASSQEHRGESPLHF	TGTGCCAGCAGCCAAGAGCACAGGGGGGAGTCACCCCTCCACTTT
11	TRBV12-3/TRBV12-4	TRBJ1-4	NA	NA	CASNTWEKLFF	TGTGCCAGCAATACGTGGGAAAAACTGTTTTTT
13	TRBV2	TRBJ2-7	NA	NA	CASTENGLSEQYF	TGTGCCAGCACCGAGAACGGCCTATCTGAGCAGTACTTC
14	TRBV19	TRBJ1-5	NA	NA	CASSPWTGNQPQHF	TGTGCCAGTAGTCCATGGACTGGGAATCAGCCCCAGCATTTT
12	TRBV7-9	TRBJ1-5	few	TRBD1	CASSTGGLPQHF	TGTGCCAGCAGCACAGGGGGTTTGCCCCAGCATTTT
13	TRBV6-5	TRBJ1-2	once	TRBD1	CASSLGQGGGYTF	TGTGCCAGCAGCCTGGGACAGGGTGGAGGCTACACCTTC